A selection of T cell receptor beta chains follows, all from one sample in a study of T-cell reconstitution after alpha-beta-depleted transplantation in children. TCRdb reprocessed the PCR reads with MiXCR, giving one entry per CDR3 protein. The sample lists roughly 500,000 distinct CDR3 sequences, about 30% seen once, with around 2.5% in the top ten. The sample consisted of PBMCs from the stem cell graft donor, taken from the stem cell graft. The receptors here all came from a human donor who donated a stem cell graft to a child with aplastic anemia. Each CDR3 is given with its conserved first and last residue. A D gene is named only where the DNA matches it firmly. Rows give clone size only sometimes, using once, few, many, or a class for an expanded clone.

D | size | J | V | DNA | CDR3
TRBD1 | . | TRBJ2-2 | TRBV5-4 | TGTGCCAGCAGGCCGACCGGGACAGGGACCCTTAACACCGGGGAGCTGTTTTTT | CASRPTGTGTLNTGELFF
. | few | TRBJ1-4 | TRBV18 | TGTGCCAGCTCACCACCAGGACGGCGGAATGAAAAACTGTTTTTT | CASSPPGRRNEKLFF
. | . | TRBJ2-4 | TRBV6-5 | TGTGCCAGCAGTTACCGGCCCACTCTAGCCAAAAACATTCAGTACTTC | CASSYRPTLAKNIQYF
. | few | TRBJ2-7 | TRBV6-5 | TGTGCCAGCAGTTACAGTACAGGGTCGTCCTACGAGCAGTACTTC | CASSYSTGSSYEQYF
TRBD2 | . | TRBJ2-1 | TRBV4-2 | TGTGCCAGCAGCGGACAACGGACTAGCTCCTACAATGAGCAGTTCTTC | CASSGQRTSSYNEQFF
. | . | TRBJ1-2 | TRBV6-5 | TGTGCCAGCACCCATTCGACAGGTCTTGGGGATGGCTACACCTTC | CASTHSTGLGDGYTF
. | . | TRBJ1-1 | TRBV5-5 | TGTGCCAGCAGCTTGGAGTGGGGGAGGGGCACTGAAGCTTTCTTT | CASSLEWGRGTEAFF
TRBD1 | once | TRBJ2-4 | TRBV18 | TGTGCCAGCTCACCTCCAACAGGGGGCAGAGACATTCAGTACTTC | CASSPPTGGRDIQYF
TRBD2 | . | TRBJ2-7 | TRBV7-8 | TGTGCCAGCAGCTTGAGGACTAGCGGTTTCCCTTACGAGCAGTACTTC | CASSLRTSGFPYEQYF
. | . | TRBJ2-5 | TRBV11-2 | TGTGCCAGCAGCTTAGTTGGGGTGGCAGGGAGGTCCCAAGAGACCCAGTACTTC | CASSLVGVAGRSQETQYF
. | few | TRBJ1-6 | TRBV11-3 | TGTGCCAGCAGCGCTACCCAGGGGTTCCCTACCTATAATTCACCCCTCCACTTT | CASSATQGFPTYNSPLHF
. | . | TRBJ1-5 | TRBV5-5 | TGTGCCAGCAGCCCGTCCCGGGGCTATCAGCCCCAGCATTTT | CASSPSRGYQPQHF
TRBD1 | . | TRBJ2-2 | TRBV6-5 | TGTGCCAGCAGTTTGACAGGGGGTTACACCGGGGAGCTGTTTTTT | CASSLTGGYTGELFF
TRBD1 | . | TRBJ2-6 | TRBV5-1 | TGCGCCAGCAGCTTGGAACAGGGGTACTCTGGGGCCAACGTCCTGACTTTC | CASSLEQGYSGANVLTF
TRBD1 | . | TRBJ2-2 | TRBV5-1 | TGCGCCAGCAGCTTGACCCGGGACAGGGTCACCGGGGAGCTGTTTTTT | CASSLTRDRVTGELFF
TRBD1 | . | TRBJ2-1 | TRBV18 | TGTGCCAGCTCTAATTTACAGGGGGATGAGCAGTTCTTC | CASSNLQGDEQFF
TRBD1 | few | TRBJ2-5 | TRBV20-1 | TGCAGTGCCAGAGACAGGGGGCAGGCCGAGACCCAGTACTTC | CSARDRGQAETQYF
. | few | TRBJ1-1 | TRBV9 | TGTGCCAGCAGCCCCCGTCTCCTTCTGAACACTGAAGCTTTCTTT | CASSPRLLLNTEAFF
. | few | TRBJ1-2 | TRBV6-2/TRBV6-3 | TGTGCCAGCAGTTACTCGATTCACGGGGGGCGAGGCTACACCTTC | CASSYSIHGGRGYTF
TRBD2 | few | TRBJ2-7 | TRBV20-1 | TGCAGTGCCCCAAAGGGACTAGCATTCTCCTACGAGCAGTACTTC | CSAPKGLAFSYEQYF
. | few | TRBJ2-5 | TRBV7-2 | TGTGCCAGCAGCCTAAACAGGGGAGGAGAGACCCAGTACTTC | CASSLNRGGETQYF
. | . | TRBJ2-5 | TRBV4-2 | TGTGCCAGCAGCCAACGGTGGACAGCGCTCCAAGAGACCCAGTACTTC | CASSQRWTALQETQYF
. | . | TRBJ1-5 | TRBV6-2/TRBV6-3 | TGTGCCAGCAGCCCCCCGGCAGTGTATAGCAATCAGCCCCAGCATTTT | CASSPPAVYSNQPQHF
TRBD1 | . | TRBJ1-2 | TRBV12-3/TRBV12-4 | TGTGCCAGCAGTCCCCACGGACAGGGGCACTATGGCTACACCTTC | CASSPHGQGHYGYTF
. | . | TRBJ2-2 | TRBV6-5 | TGTGCCAGCAGTTACTCTTCTACACCCAACACCGGGGAGCTGTTTTTT | CASSYSSTPNTGELFF
. | . | TRBJ2-1 | TRBV19 | TGTGCCAGTAGTATCTCGCCGCGGATCTACAATGAGCAGTTCTTC | CASSISPRIYNEQFF
. | . | TRBJ2-1 | TRBV7-2 | TGTGCCAGCAGTTTAGACGGGGCCTACAATGAGCAGTTCTTC | CASSLDGAYNEQFF
. | . | TRBJ2-7 | TRBV20-1 | TGCAGTGCTAGGTCGGGGCGGACGTCCTACGAGCAGTACTTC | CSARSGRTSYEQYF
. | . | TRBJ1-5 | TRBV7-9 | TGTGCCAGCAGCTTAGGGGTTCATCAGCCCCAGCATTTT | CASSLGVHQPQHF
TRBD2 | . | TRBJ2-1 | TRBV28 | TGTGCCAGCAGTTTATTGGCGGGAGGGCCCGGGTATGAGCAGTTCTTC | CASSLLAGGPGYEQFF
TRBD2 | . | TRBJ2-7 | TRBV28 | TGTGCCAGCACCTTAGCGGGAGGCTTTTACGAGCAGTACTTC | CASTLAGGFYEQYF
TRBD2 | . | TRBJ2-1 | TRBV10-3 | TGTGCCATCAGTCGGACTAGCGGAGAGGAGCAGTTCTTC | CAISRTSGEEQFF